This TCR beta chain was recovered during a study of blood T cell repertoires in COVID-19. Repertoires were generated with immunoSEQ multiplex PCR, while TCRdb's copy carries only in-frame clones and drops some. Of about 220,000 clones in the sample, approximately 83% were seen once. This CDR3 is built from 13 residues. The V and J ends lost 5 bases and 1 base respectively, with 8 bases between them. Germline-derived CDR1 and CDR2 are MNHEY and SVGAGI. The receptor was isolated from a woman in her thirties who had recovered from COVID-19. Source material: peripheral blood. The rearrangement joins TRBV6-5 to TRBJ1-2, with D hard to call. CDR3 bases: TGTGCCAGCAGTATAGCCAGTAACTATGGCTACACCTTC. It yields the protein CASSIASNYGYTF.